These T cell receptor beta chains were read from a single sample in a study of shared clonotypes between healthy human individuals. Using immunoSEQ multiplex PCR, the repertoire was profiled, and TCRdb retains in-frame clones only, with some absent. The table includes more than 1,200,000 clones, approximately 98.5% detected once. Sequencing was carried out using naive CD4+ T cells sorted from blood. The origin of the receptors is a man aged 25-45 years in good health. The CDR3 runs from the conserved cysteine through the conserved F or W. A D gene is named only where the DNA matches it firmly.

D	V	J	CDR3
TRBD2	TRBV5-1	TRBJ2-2	CASSPSGSLPGELFF
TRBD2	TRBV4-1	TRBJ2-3	CASSPSGASGSRDTQYF
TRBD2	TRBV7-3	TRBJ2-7	CASSQNGLAGSEQYF
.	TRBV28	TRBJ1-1	CASPPPGQLNTEAFF
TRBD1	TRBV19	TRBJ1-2	CASSATSGGRGYGYTF
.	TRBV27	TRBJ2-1	CASAYRAAYNEQFF
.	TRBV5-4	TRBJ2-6	CASSRGTGANVLTF
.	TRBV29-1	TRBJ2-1	CSVEEGVGEQFF
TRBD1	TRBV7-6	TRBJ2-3	CASSATGGYTQYF
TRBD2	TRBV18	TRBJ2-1	CASLQGLAGNNEQFF
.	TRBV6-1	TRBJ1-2	CASSVGVEGYGYTF
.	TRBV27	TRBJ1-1	CASSSGQHTEAFF
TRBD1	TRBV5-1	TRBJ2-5	CASSLGRGQETQYF
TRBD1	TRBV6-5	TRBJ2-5	CASTKGQGEETQYF
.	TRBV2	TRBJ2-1	CASSEALGGNEQFF
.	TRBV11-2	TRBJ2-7	CASSFRTGEQYF
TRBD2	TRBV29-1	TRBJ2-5	CSVGAGTSAPYQETQYF
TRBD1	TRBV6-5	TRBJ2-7	CASSYAGTGPYEQYF
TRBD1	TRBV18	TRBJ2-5	CASSPGGQGAETQYF
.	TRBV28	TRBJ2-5	CASSRYGNQYF
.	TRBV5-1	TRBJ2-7	CASSFVGTYEQYF
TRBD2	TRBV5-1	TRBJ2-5	CASSLIAGGFQETQYF
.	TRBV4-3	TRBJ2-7	CASSQGTGTGRYEQYF
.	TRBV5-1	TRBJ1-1	CASKMGALGTEAFF
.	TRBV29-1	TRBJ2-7	CSVVEASYEQYF
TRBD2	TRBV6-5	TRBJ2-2	CASSFGTSVHTGELFF
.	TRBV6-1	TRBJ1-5	CASSENFNQPQHF
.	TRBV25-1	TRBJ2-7	CASSEVYEQYF
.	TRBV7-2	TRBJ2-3	CASSGTVSTDTQYF
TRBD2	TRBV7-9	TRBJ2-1	CASSFWTSGRGNEQFF
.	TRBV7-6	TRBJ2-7	CASSSRTGSYEQYF
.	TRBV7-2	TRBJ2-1	CASSLGRLNEQFF
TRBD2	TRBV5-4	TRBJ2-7	CASKRESPYEQYF
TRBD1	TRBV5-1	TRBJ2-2	CASTRDRGNTGELFF
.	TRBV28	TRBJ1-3	CASSFGTPKGNTIYF
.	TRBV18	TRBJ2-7	CASSLPLPPYEQYF
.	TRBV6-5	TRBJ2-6	CASSPTTSGANVLTF
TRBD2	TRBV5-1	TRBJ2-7	CASSLGLAGGYEQYF
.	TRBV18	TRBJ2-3	CASSPPGNTDTQYF
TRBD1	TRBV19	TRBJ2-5	CASTPPGTGWETQYF
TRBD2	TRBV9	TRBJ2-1	CASSPRDYSGEQFF
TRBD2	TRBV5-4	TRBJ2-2	CASSPGGLAVTGELFF
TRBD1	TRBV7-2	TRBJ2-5	CASSLTGIYGTQYF
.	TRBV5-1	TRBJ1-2	CASSIGDYGYTF
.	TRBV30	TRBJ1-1	CAWALGVTEAFF
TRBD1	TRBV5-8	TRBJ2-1	CASSYRGQRIHEQFF
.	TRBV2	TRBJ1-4	CASRDTSHRWLFF